The 2 T cell receptor beta chains below were found in one sample sequenced in a study of memory CD4+ T cells and cytomegalovirus serostatus. The sort gate was single viable CD3+CD4+CD8-CD45RO+ cells for memory CD4+ T cells. Assay used: immunoSEQ multiplex PCR; TCRdb lists only in-frame clones, some missing. The sample has tens of thousands of clones, 70% to 85% seen once. Sample: memory CD4+ T cells from blood. All receptors derive from an adult in good health and CMV-seronegative.

This chain joins TRBV5-1 and TRBJ2-3, with TRBD2 identical over 7 bases. Trimming took 4 bases from V and 1 from J; bases not matched to a gene: 9. CDR1 and CDR2 (germline): SGHRS, YFSETQ. The CDR3 extends over 16 amino acids. CDR3 DNA sequence: TGCGCCAGCAGCCCGAGATTAGCGGGCGGCACAGATACGCAGTATTTT. As protein: CASSPRLAGGTDTQYF.

This clone was seen a few times. J is TRBJ2-7 and V is TRBV10-3, with 11 bases lining up with TRBD1. V lost 10 bases and J lost 0; bases outside the gene matches: 8. The germline CDR1 and CDR2 sequences are ENHRY and SYGVKD. The CDR3 is made up of 15 amino acids. CDR3 bases: TGTGCCACTGGACAGGGGGCATTTGGCTCCTACGAGCAGTACTTC. This gives the protein CATGQGAFGSYEQYF.